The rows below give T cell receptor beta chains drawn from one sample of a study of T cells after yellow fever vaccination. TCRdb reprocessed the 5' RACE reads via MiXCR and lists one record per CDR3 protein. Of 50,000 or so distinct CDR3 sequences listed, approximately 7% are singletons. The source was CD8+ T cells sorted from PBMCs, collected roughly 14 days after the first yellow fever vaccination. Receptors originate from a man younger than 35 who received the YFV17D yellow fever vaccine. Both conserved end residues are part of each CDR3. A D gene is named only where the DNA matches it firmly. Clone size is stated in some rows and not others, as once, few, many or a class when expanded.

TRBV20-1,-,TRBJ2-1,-,CCARPPTRKFYNEQFF,TGCTGTGCTAGACCTCCGACTAGAAAGTTCTACAATGAGCAGTTCTTC
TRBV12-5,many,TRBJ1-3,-,CASAPGDTGNTIYF,TGTGCTAGTGCCCCGGGGGATACTGGAAACACCATATATTTT
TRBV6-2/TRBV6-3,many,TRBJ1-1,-,CASSFGTEAFF,TGTGCCAGCAGTTTCGGAACTGAAGCTTTCTTT
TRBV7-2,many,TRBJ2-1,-,CASSPTRFNEQFF,TGTGCCAGCAGCCCGACTAGGTTCAATGAGCAGTTCTTC
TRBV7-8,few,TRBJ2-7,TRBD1,CASSFYPGGYEQYF,TGTGCCAGCAGCTTTTACCCAGGGGGCTACGAGCAGTACTTC
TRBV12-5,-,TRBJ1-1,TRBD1,CASGTGQGVIGTEAFF,TGTGCTAGTGGAACGGGACAGGGGGTAATAGGCACTGAAGCTTTCTTT
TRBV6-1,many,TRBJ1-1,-,CASSPPGRPENTEAFF,TGTGCCAGCAGCCCCCCGGGGCGGCCGGAGAACACTGAAGCTTTCTTT
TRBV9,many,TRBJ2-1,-,CASTDSSSYNEQFF,TGTGCCAGCACGGACAGCAGCTCCTACAATGAGCAGTTCTTC
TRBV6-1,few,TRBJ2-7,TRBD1,CASGVGQGALEQYF,TGTGCCAGTGGTGTCGGACAGGGGGCTCTCGAGCAGTACTTC
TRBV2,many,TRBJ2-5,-,CASSEGPLQETQYF,TGTGCCAGCAGTGAAGGGCCCTTGCAAGAGACCCAGTACTTC
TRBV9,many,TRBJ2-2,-,CASSVGGVIGELFF,TGTGCCAGCAGCGTAGGCGGGGTAATCGGGGAGCTGTTTTTT
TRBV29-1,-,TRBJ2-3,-,CSVETRSSTDTHYF,TGCAGCGTCGAGACTAGATCTAGCACCGATACGCACTATTTT
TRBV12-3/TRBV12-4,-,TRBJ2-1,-,CASSTGTEQFF,TGTGCCAGCAGTACTGGAACTGAGCAGTTCTTC
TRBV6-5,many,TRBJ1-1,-,CASSYSIGEENTEAFF,TGTGCCAGCAGTTACTCTATTGGGGAGGAGAACACTGAAGCTTTCTTT
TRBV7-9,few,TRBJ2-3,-,CASSRDFGGDTQYF,TGTGCCAGCAGCAGGGACTTTGGGGGAGATACGCAGTATTTT
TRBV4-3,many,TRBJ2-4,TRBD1,CASSQGTGVKNIQYF,TGCGCCAGCAGCCAAGGGACAGGAGTAAAAAACATTCAGTACTTC
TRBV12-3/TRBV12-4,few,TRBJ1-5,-,CASSSMNQPQHF,TGTGCCAGCAGTTCAATGAATCAGCCCCAGCATTTT
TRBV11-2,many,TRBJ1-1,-,CASSLEGTTEAFF,TGTGCCAGCAGCTTAGAGGGGACAACTGAAGCTTTCTTT
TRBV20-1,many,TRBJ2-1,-,CSAEDREGVYEQFF,TGCAGTGCTGAGGACAGGGAGGGAGTTTATGAGCAGTTCTTC
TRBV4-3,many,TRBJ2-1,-,CASSQDATNNEQFF,TGCGCCAGCAGCCAAGATGCGACGAACAATGAGCAGTTCTTC
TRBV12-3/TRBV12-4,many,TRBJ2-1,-,CASSLITGAYNEQFF,TGTGCCAGCAGTTTAATAACGGGGGCGTACAATGAGCAGTTCTTC
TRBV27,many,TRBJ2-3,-,CASSSLSKVSTDTQYF,TGTGCCAGCAGCTCCTTAAGTAAAGTTAGCACAGATACGCAGTATTTT
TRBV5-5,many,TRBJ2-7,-,CASSLAAVEQYF,TGTGCCAGCAGCTTGGCAGCGGTCGAGCAGTACTTC
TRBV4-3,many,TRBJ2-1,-,CASSQVRDRPGSYNEQFF,TGCGCCAGCAGCCAAGTAAGGGATCGGCCCGGCTCCTACAATGAGCAGTTCTTC
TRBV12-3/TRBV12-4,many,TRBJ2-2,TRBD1,CASSLRGTANTGELFF,TGTGCCAGCAGTCTAAGAGGGACAGCAAACACCGGGGAGCTGTTTTTT
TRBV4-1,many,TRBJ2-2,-,CASSQLLSTYTGELFF,TGCGCCAGCAGCCAATTACTGTCTACCTACACCGGGGAGCTGTTTTTT
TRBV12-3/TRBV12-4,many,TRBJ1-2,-,CASSQTLNYGYTF,TGTGCCAGCAGTCAGACACTTAACTATGGCTACACCTTC
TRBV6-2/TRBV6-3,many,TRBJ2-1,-,CASSSSSYNEQFF,TGTGCCAGCAGTTCTAGCTCCTACAATGAGCAGTTCTTC
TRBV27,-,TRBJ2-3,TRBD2,CASSPVSSGGIDTQYF,TGTGCCAGCAGTCCCGTTTCTAGCGGGGGGATAGATACGCAGTATTTT
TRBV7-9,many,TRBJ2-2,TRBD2,CASSLSGGLGGELFF,TGTGCCAGCAGTCTTAGCGGGGGTCTCGGCGGGGAGCTGTTTTTT
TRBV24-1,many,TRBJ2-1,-,CATSGAGNEQFF,TGTGCCACCTCCGGGGCTGGGAATGAGCAGTTCTTC
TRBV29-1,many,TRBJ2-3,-,CSVAGTRTDTQYF,TGCAGCGTCGCCGGGACCCGCACAGATACGCAGTATTTT
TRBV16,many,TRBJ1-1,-,CASSPLVGSEAFF,TGTGCCAGCAGCCCGCTAGTAGGATCTGAAGCTTTCTTT
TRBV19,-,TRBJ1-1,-,CASSPDMGTGTEAFF,TGTGCCAGTAGTCCGGACATGGGGACGGGGACTGAAGCTTTCTTT
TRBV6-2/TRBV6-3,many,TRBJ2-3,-,CASSRPDTQYF,TGTGCCAGCAGTCGGCCAGATACGCAGTATTTT
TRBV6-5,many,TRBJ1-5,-,CASSHGQLNQPQHF,TGTGCCAGCAGTCATGGACAGCTCAATCAGCCCCAGCATTTT
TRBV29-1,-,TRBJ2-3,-,CSVEGGRGVTDTQYF,TGCAGCGTTGAGGGGGGGCGAGGGGTCACAGATACGCAGTATTTT
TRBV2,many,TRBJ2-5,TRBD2,CASSDLAGGLAETQYF,TGTGCCAGCAGTGACCTAGCGGGGGGCCTAGCGGAGACCCAGTACTTC
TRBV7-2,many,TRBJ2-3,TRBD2,CASSRLAGKGTDTQYF,TGTGCCAGCAGTAGACTAGCGGGGAAAGGCACAGATACGCAGTATTTT
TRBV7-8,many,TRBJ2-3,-,CASAYSLRLTSDTQYF,TGTGCCAGCGCCTACAGCCTACGGCTAACATCAGATACGCAGTATTTT
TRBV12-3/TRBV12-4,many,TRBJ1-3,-,CASSRDAGTHSGNTIYF,TGTGCCAGCTCCCGAGACGCAGGGACCCACTCTGGAAACACCATATATTTT
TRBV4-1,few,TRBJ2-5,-,CASSSSRGHQQETQYF,TGCGCCAGCAGCTCGAGTCGAGGTCACCAACAAGAGACCCAGTACTTC
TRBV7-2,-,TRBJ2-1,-,CASSLGASSYNEQFF,TGTGCCAGCAGCTTAGGGGCCAGCTCCTACAATGAGCAGTTCTTC
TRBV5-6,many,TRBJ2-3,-,CASSFNPTDTQYF,TGTGCCAGCAGCTTCAATCCCACAGATACGCAGTATTTT
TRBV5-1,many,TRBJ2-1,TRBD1,CASSSGTGGEDEQFF,TGCGCCAGCAGCTCCGGGACAGGGGGTGAGGATGAGCAGTTCTTC
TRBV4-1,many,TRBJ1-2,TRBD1,CASSLVPGQGAYGYTF,TGCGCCAGCAGCCTTGTTCCGGGACAGGGGGCGTATGGCTACACCTTC
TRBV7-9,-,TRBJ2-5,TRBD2,CASSPTLAGFNGETQYF,TGTGCCAGCAGTCCAACTCTAGCGGGGTTCAACGGAGAGACCCAGTACTTC
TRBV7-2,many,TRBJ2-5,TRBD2,CASSYGLAGIQETQYF,TGTGCCAGCAGCTATGGACTAGCGGGGATCCAAGAGACCCAGTACTTC
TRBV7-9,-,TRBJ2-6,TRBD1,CASTPIRGQGTPGANVLTF,TGTGCCAGCACCCCCATAAGGGGACAGGGGACTCCTGGGGCCAACGTCCTGACTTTC
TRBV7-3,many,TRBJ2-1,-,CASSLSPTGGPYNEQFF,TGTGCCAGCAGCTTAAGTCCCACGGGGGGCCCCTACAATGAGCAGTTCTTC
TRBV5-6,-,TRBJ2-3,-,CASSPRESGTDTQYF,TGTGCCAGCAGCCCACGCGAAAGCGGCACAGATACGCAGTATTTT